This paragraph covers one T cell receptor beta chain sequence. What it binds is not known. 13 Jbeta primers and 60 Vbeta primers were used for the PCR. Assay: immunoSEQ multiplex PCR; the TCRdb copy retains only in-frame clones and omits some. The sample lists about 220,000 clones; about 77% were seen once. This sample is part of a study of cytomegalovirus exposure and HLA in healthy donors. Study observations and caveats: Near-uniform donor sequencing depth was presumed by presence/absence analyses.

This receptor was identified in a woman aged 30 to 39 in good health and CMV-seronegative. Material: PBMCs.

Written as DNA, the CDR3 is TGTGCCAGCAGCGTGAACAGGGGCGCTTACAATGAGCAGTTCTTC. Its translation is CASSVNRGAYNEQFF. J is TRBJ2-1 and V is TRBV7-3, with 7 bases that match TRBD1. In germline, CDR1 is SGHTA, CDR2 FQGTGA. This CDR3 is 15 amino acids long. V shed 5 bases and J 4 bases; nucleotides not matched to a gene: 8. Based on the CDR3 plus reference TRBV7-3 and TRBJ2-1, the full variable domain is GAGVSQTPSNKVTEKGKYVELRCDPISGHTALYWYRQSLGQGPEFLIYFQGTGAADDSGLPNDRFFAVRPEGSVSTLKIQRTERGDSAVYLCASSVNRGAYNEQFFGPGTRLTVL.